This TCR beta chain was sequenced for a study of cytomegalovirus exposure and HLA in healthy donors. CDR1 is MDHEN and CDR2 is SYDVKM in the germline V gene. V lost 1 base, J lost 2 bases, and 5 bases stayed unmatched. The CDR3 has 16 amino acids. With 60 Vbeta and 13 Jbeta primers, the PCR was carried out. TCRdb's copy holds only in-frame clones and misses some; the assay was immunoSEQ multiplex PCR. The sample has about 120,000 clones; roughly 80% are singletons. Study conclusions and caveats: A likely sequencing artifact accounted for one observed cluster of highly shared sequence variants.

A note on this clone: Its specificity is unknown.

Sequencing input: PBMCs. This receptor was taken from a man between 18 and 35 years old in good health and CMV-seropositive. The V call is TRBV28, the J call TRBJ2-1; 7 bases line up with TRBD1. CDR3 amino acids: CASSLLTGRPYNEQFF. DNA for the CDR3: TGTGCCAGCAGTTTATTGACAGGGCGTCCCTACAATGAGCAGTTCTTC.